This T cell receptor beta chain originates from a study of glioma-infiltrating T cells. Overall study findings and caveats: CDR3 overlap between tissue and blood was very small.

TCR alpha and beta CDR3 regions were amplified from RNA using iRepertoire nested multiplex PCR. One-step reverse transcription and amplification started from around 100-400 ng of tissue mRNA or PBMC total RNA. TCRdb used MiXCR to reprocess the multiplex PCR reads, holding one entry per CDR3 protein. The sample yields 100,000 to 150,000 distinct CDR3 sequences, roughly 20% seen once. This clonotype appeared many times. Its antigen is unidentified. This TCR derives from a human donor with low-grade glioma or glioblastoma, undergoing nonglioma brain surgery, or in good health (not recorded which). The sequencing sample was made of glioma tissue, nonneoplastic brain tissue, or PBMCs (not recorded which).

CDR3 loop: CASSSRHTYEQYF. The CDR3 region has the DNA TGTGCCAGCAGCTCGAGACACACCTACGAGCAGTACTTC. This chain uses TRBV7-2 with TRBJ2-7, with D uncertain. Trimming took 4 bases from V and 2 from J, leaving 9 bases between them. The CDR3 length is 13 residues. The germline CDR1 and CDR2 sequences are SGHTA and FQGNSA.